The 28 T cell receptor beta chains below come from one sample, sequenced in a study of siplizumab effects on memory and regulatory T cells. Sequenced by immunoSEQ multiplex PCR; TCRdb stores in-frame clones only, minus some. Found here are approximately 100,000 clones, about 92% of them singletons; the top ten hold about 0.7%. Sequences were obtained from Tregs sorted from blood. The receptors come from a human donor in good health.

For this clone: The sample holds other DNA sequences that translate to the same CDR3. The rearrangement joins TRBV5-1 to TRBJ1-2, with 7 bases fitting TRBD1. The ends lost 4 bases at V and 4 bases at J; junction bases unmatched: 7. In germline, CDR1 is SGHRS, CDR2 YFSETQ. The CDR3 totals 14 residues. The CDR3, as DNA: TGCGCCAGCAGCCCCCGGCAGGGGGGCTATGGCTACACCTTC. Encoded protein: CASSPRQGGYGYTF.

CDR3 sequence reads: CASRSSGGGDTGELFF. CDR3 in DNA: TGTGCCAGCAGGTCCTCAGGGGGTGGGGACACCGGGGAGCTGTTTTTT. The gene calls are TRBV6-6 and TRBJ2-2; 7 bases line up with TRBD1. In germline, CDR1 is MNHNY, CDR2 SVGAGI (reference sequence). The CDR3 is 16 amino acids. V lost 6 bases and J lost 3; bases outside the gene matches: 10.

This clone was seen a single time. CDR3 bases: TGTGCCAGCAGCCTTTTACCCGGCCCATCCTACGAGCAGTACTTC. Its protein is CASSLLPGPSYEQYF. V gene TRBV5-4 combines with J gene TRBJ2-7; D unclear. In germline, CDR1 is SGHNT, CDR2 YYREEE (reference sequence). Trimming cost V 4 bases and J 1 base, with 15 bases left between them. The length of the CDR3 is 15 residues. Using reference TRBV5-4 and TRBJ2-7 for the parts outside the CDR3, the full variable domain is ETGVTQSPTHLIKTRGQQVTLRCSSQSGHNTVSWYQQALGQGPQFIFQYYREEENGRGNFPPRFSGLQFPNYSSELNVNALELDDSALYLCASSLLPGPSYEQYFGPGTRLTVT.

The chain links TRBV11-2 to TRBJ1-1; D not resolved. V was trimmed by 3 bases and J by 5 bases, leaving 10 bases between them. CDR1 SGHAT and CDR2 FQNNGV come from the germline V gene. The CDR3 is 13 amino acids. CDR3 in amino acids: CASSFARDTEAFF. The CDR3 bases are TGTGCCAGCAGCTTCGCTAGGGATACTGAAGCTTTCTTT.

Comments on this clone: Germline and junction disagree at one end, which may indicate a read error. In DNA form, the CDR3 reads TGTGCCTGGAGTGTAAGGGGGCGGGCAAGCCCTGATGCTTTCTTT. It yields the protein CAWSVRGRASPDAFF. The rearrangement joins TRBV30 to TRBJ1-1; 7 bases are shared with TRBD1. The CDR3 runs 15 residues. From germline, CDR1 is GTSNPN and CDR2 SVGIG (reference sequence). Supplemented by reference TRBV30 and TRBJ1-1, the full variable domain reads SQTIHQWPATLVQPVGSPLSLECTVEGTSNPNLYWYRQAAGRGLQLLFYSVGIGQISSEVPQNLSASRPQDRQFILSSKKLLLSDSGFYLCAWSVRGRASPDAFFGQGTRLTVV.

The genes are TRBV25-1 and TRBJ2-3, with TRBD2 matching over 8 bases. V gave up 5 bases and J gave up 6 bases; unmatched junction bases: 7. Germline CDR1 reads MGHDK; CDR2 reads SYGVNS. The CDR3 loop spans 14 amino acids. CDR3 loop: CASSLREGPDTQYF. In nucleotides, the CDR3 is TGTGCCAGCAGTCTACGGGAGGGCCCCGATACGCAGTATTTT.

V is TRBV7-8 and J is TRBJ2-1; D ambiguous. V lost 3 bases and J 0 bases, leaving 9 bases between the germline ends. Germline loops: CDR1 SGHVS, CDR2 FQNEAQ. The CDR3 has 15 residues. CDR3 DNA sequence: TGTGCCAGCAGCTTTTTACAGAGCTCCTACAATGAGCAGTTCTTC. This gives the protein CASSFLQSSYNEQFF.

V and J are TRBV6-5 and TRBJ2-1; unclear D gene. Trimming stripped 2 bases from V and 4 bases from J, with 9 bases between. The germline gives CDR1 MNHEY, CDR2 SVGAGI. The CDR3 runs 14 residues. The CDR3 DNA reads TGTGCCAGCAGTTACGCCAACTCATACAATGAGCAGTTCTTC. It codes for CASSYANSYNEQFF.

V and J are TRBV19 and TRBJ2-1; 12 nucleotides align to TRBD2. The CDR3 runs to 15 residues. Germline V CDR1 and CDR2: LNHDA, SQIVND (reference sequence). Trimming took 6 bases from V and 5 from J; bases not matched to a gene: 5. CDR3 loop: CASSRLAGGNNEQFF. The CDR3 DNA reads TGTGCCAGTAGCCGCCTAGCGGGGGGGAACAATGAGCAGTTCTTC.

The chain combines TRBV2 with TRBJ1-6; D is unresolved. V lost 4 bases and J lost 4, with 8 bases in between. CDR1 is SNHLY, CDR2 FYNNEI, per germline. The CDR3 spans 14 residues. CDR3 in DNA: TGTGCCAGCAGTGCTATGGGTTATAATTCACCCCTCCACTTT. Amino acids: CASSAMGYNSPLHF.

This clone was counted once. The J gene is TRBJ2-2, the V gene TRBV6-5; 7 bases are a match to TRBD2. Looked up from germline, CDR1 is MNHEY and CDR2 is SVGAGI. The CDR3 runs 16 residues. The junction had 6 bases not matched to a gene; V was cut back by 0 bases and J by 5 bases. The CDR3 protein is CASSYSPSGFTGELFF. CDR3 nucleotide sequence: TGTGCCAGCAGTTACTCGCCTAGCGGCTTTACCGGGGAGCTGTTTTTT.

This clone was seen a few times. V is TRBV7-9 and J is TRBJ1-1; the match to TRBD1 covers 8 bases. The CDR3 has 14 amino acids. Germline values: CDR1 SEHNR, CDR2 FQNEAQ (reference sequence). The trim removed 4 bases at V and 1 base at J, leaving 2 bases unmatched. This CDR3 reads CASSSGQGNTEAFF. CDR3 nucleotide sequence: TGTGCCAGCAGCTCAGGACAGGGGAACACTGAAGCTTTCTTT.

The rearrangement uses TRBV11-2 and TRBJ2-7; possibly TRBD1 for D (5 bases). Germline V gives CDR1 SGHAT, CDR2 FQNNGV. V was cut by 1 base and J by 7 bases, with 14 bases left in between. This CDR3 contains 14 residues. The CDR3 is CASSLAVPPGEQYF. As DNA, the CDR3 is TGTGCCAGCAGCTTAGCAGTCCCTCCAGGGGAGCAGTACTTC.

This clone was picked up one time. The V gene is TRBV7-2, the J gene TRBJ2-1; 11 nucleotides line up with TRBD1. The germline V gene has CDR1 SGHTA and CDR2 FQGNSA. This CDR3 comprises 14 residues. Trimming removed 5 bases from V and 9 bases from J; junction bases left unmatched: 6. The CDR3 DNA follows: TGTGCCAGCAGCGTCCAGGGACAGGGGGGTGAGCAGTTCTTC. Its protein is CASSVQGQGGEQFF.

The rearrangement joins TRBV5-1 to TRBJ1-2; D is possibly TRBD1 (5 bases). The length of the CDR3 is 15 residues. V was clipped by 6 bases and J by 3 bases, with 18 bases between them. Germline V gives CDR1 SGHRS, CDR2 YFSETQ. In DNA form, the CDR3 reads TGCGCCAGCAATCTGGGGGTCGGGGCCCACTATGGCTACACCTTC. It translates to CASNLGVGAHYGYTF. Variable domain in full (rest from reference TRBV5-1 and TRBJ1-2): KAGVTQTPRYLIKTRGQQVTLSCSPISGHRSVSWYQQTPGQGLQFLFEYFSETQRNKGNFPGRFSGRQFSNSRSEMNVSTLELGDSALYLCASNLGVGAHYGYTFGSGTRLTVV.

The genes are TRBV27 and TRBJ1-2; possible D gene TRBD1, 5 bases. The germline V gene has CDR1 MNHEY and CDR2 SMNVEV (reference sequence). V lost 6 bases and J lost 7, with 24 bases in between. The CDR3 extends over 16 amino acids. DNA of the CDR3: TGTGCCAGCAGGCCCCGGGTGGGGAAGGGTCAGGGTGGCTACACCTTC. It yields the protein CASRPRVGKGQGGYTF.

This sequence joins TRBV5-1 and TRBJ1-2; D possibly corresponds to TRBD1 (6 bases). Trimming cost V 9 bases and J 8 bases, with 20 bases left between them. The CDR3 spans 13 residues. Per germline, CDR1 SGHRS and CDR2 YFSETQ. The CDR3 loop reads CATAGGASRGYTF. CDR3 nucleotide sequence: TGCGCCACCGCCGGGGGGGCGTCGCGGGGCTACACCTTC.

The chain combines TRBV19 with TRBJ1-4, with D possibly TRBD1 on 6 matching bases. The CDR3 covers 15 residues. V lost 4 bases and J 4 bases, leaving 13 bases between the germline ends. The germline V gene encodes CDR1 LNHDA and CDR2 SQIVND (reference sequence). Written as DNA, the CDR3 is TGTGCCAGTAGTAGGGTCAGAGGGGGTAATGAAAAACTGTTTTTT. It translates to CASSRVRGGNEKLFF.

The J gene is TRBJ2-3, the V gene TRBV7-2, with a tentative D call TRBD2 (7 bases). The V gene's germline CDR1 is SGHTA and CDR2 FQGNSA. Trimming stripped 5 bases from V and 3 bases from J, with 21 bases between. CDR3 length: 17 residues. CDR3: CASSQRGGRVRTDTQYF. The CDR3 coding sequence is TGTGCCAGCAGCCAGAGGGGGGGGCGCGTCCGAACAGATACGCAGTATTTT. The full variable domain, completed using reference TRBV7-2 and TRBJ2-3, is GAGVSQSPSNKVTEKGKDVELRCDPISGHTALYWYRQSLGQGLEFLIYFQGNSAPDKSGLPSDRFSAERTGGSVSTLTIQRTQQEDSAVYLCASSQRGGRVRTDTQYFGPGTRLTVL.

This clone has only one observation. V and J are TRBV7-7 and TRBJ2-7, with 9 positions matching TRBD1. The CDR3 consists of 13 residues. Germline V gene data show CDR1 as SSHAT and CDR2 as FNYEAQ (reference sequence). V lost 5 bases, J lost 6 bases, and 5 bases stayed unmatched. CDR3 sequence (DNA): TGTGCCAGCAGCGGGGGACAGGGTGGCGAGCAGTACTTC. Protein sequence: CASSGGQGGEQYF. Complete variable domain (other parts from reference TRBV7-7 and TRBJ2-7): GAGVSQSPRYKVTKRGQDVTLRCDPISSHATLYWYQQALGQGPEFLTYFNYEAQPDKSGLPSDRFSAERPEGSISTLTIQRTEQRDSAMYRCASSGGQGGEQYFGPGTRLTVT.

The chain uses TRBV5-1 and TRBJ2-3; TRBD1 agrees at 10 bases. The CDR3 covers 18 residues. CDR1 is SGHRS, CDR2 YFSETQ, per germline. After removal of 3 bases from V and 9 bases from J, the junction contained 19 bases not matched to a gene. Written as DNA, the CDR3 is TGCGCCAGCAGCTCACAAGGGACAGGGGTTGATTCTATAGGCACGCAGTATTTT. It codes for CASSSQGTGVDSIGTQYF.

V is TRBV11-2 and J is TRBJ2-7; D tentatively reads TRBD1 or TRBD2 (6 bases each). Looked up from germline, CDR1 is SGHAT and CDR2 is FQNNGV. The V and J ends lost 5 bases and 7 bases respectively, with 24 bases between them. The CDR3 sequence is 16 residues long. CDR3 nucleotides: TGTGCCAGCAGCCCCCGGGGGCCAGGGGCCCGGGGGGAGCAGTACTTC. Protein product: CASSPRGPGARGEQYF.

This clone has a handful of counts. This chain joins TRBV29-1 and TRBJ2-2, with D unclear. The CDR3 loop spans 14 amino acids. Trimming left V 4 bases short and J 1 base short, with 10 bases between. Germline V gene data show CDR1 as SQVTM and CDR2 as ANQGSEA. CDR3 sequence reads: CSVGIQMNTGELFF. The CDR3 bases are TGCAGCGTTGGAATACAGATGAACACCGGGGAGCTGTTTTTT.

The chain is built from TRBV30 and TRBJ2-5; D gene unclear. In germline, CDR1 is GTSNPN, CDR2 SVGIG (reference sequence). The germline V and J ends were trimmed by 2 bases and 1 base, with 2 bases remaining between them. This CDR3 region has 11 residues. The CDR3 coding sequence is TGTGCCTGGAGTCCCCAAGAGACCCAGTACTTC. It codes for CAWSPQETQYF.

The J gene is TRBJ2-7, the V gene TRBV7-2; maybe TRBD2 (5 bases). The ends were cut back, 0 bases at V and 6 bases at J, with 15 bases in the middle. The length of the CDR3 is 15 residues. CDR1 and CDR2 (germline): SGHTA, FQGNSA. The CDR3 loop is CASSLAVSLRGEQYF. For the CDR3, the DNA is TGTGCCAGCAGCTTAGCGGTTAGCCTACGGGGCGAGCAGTACTTC.

The rearrangement joins TRBV20-1 to TRBJ2-1; no definite D call. The germline CDR1 and CDR2 sequences are DFQATT and SNEGSKA (reference sequence). The CDR3 covers 10 residues. V was cut by 3 bases and J by 7 bases, with 4 bases left in between. As DNA, the CDR3 is TGCAGTGCTAGTTCAAATGAGCAGTTCTTC. It encodes CSASSNEQFF.

V usage is TRBV6-1 and J usage is TRBJ2-7; D ambiguous. The germline CDR1 and CDR2 sequences are MNHNS and SASEGT. This CDR3 region has 12 residues. V shed 6 bases and J shed 0 bases, with 6 bases lying between them. CDR3 nucleotide sequence: TGTGCCAGCAGGTTAGTCTCCTACGAGCAGTACTTC. It encodes CASRLVSYEQYF.

This clone was seen just once. V and J are TRBV5-6 and TRBJ1-1; possible D gene TRBD1, 6 bases. Deletions cut 0 bases from V and 2 bases from J, with 11 bases between. Germline V gene lookup returns CDR1 SGHDT and CDR2 YYEEEE. This CDR3 contains 15 residues. In DNA, the CDR3 is TGTGCCAGCAGCTTGGGCGCCAGGGGTAACACTGAAGCTTTCTTT. It yields the protein CASSLGARGNTEAFF. The full variable domain, with the rest looked up from reference TRBV5-6 and TRBJ1-1, is DAGVTQSPTHLIKTRGQQVTLRCSPKSGHDTVSWYQQALGQGPQFIFQYYEEEERQRGNFPDRFSGHQFPNYSSELNVNALLLGDSALYLCASSLGARGNTEAFFGQGTRLTVV.